This paragraph covers one T cell receptor (beta chain) sequence. This sample was taken from a study of CD8 T cells in Susac syndrome. This CDR3 region has 16 residues. J lost 8 bases, V lost 2 bases, and 10 bases had no gene match. TCR beta from blood CD8+ and CD4+ T cells was sequenced. The authors reverse transcribed roughly 0.5 to 1 ug RNA with random hexamers. Across 54 Vbeta and 13 Jbeta, immunoSEQ multiplex PCR amplified TCR beta CDR3. TCRdb passed the immunoSEQ multiplex PCR reads through MiXCR, listing each CDR3 protein once. Of fewer than 350,000 distinct CDR3 sequences in the sample, about nine tenths were seen once.

The source of this sequence is a human donor with multiple sclerosis. The sequenced sample was CD8+ T cells from PBMCs. The gene calls are TRBV12-3 or TRBV12-4 and TRBJ2-1, with 9 bases lining up with TRBD1. CDR3 protein: CASSLFGTGFSDEQFF. The CDR3 DNA reads as TGTGCCAGCAGTTTATTCGGGACAGGGTTTTCGGATGAGCAGTTCTTC.